The 2 T cell receptor beta chains reported below all come from one sample, sequenced in a study of human T cells and chemical hapten exposure. MiXCR was run by TCRdb on the RACE reads, yielding one entry per CDR3 protein. The sample has roughly 100,000 distinct CDR3 sequences, 10% to 14% seen once. Time point denoted: pre-sensitization, week 0. The treatment: therapeutic diphenylcyclopropenone sensitization with weekly scalp DPC. The sequencing here drew on whole blood, taken in connection with sensitization to the hapten diphenylcyclopropenone (DPC). The receptors were sampled from a woman in her fifties or sixties with alopecia areata. Some clones in this sample may be carry-over from other donors' samples.

The chain recombines TRBV5-4 with TRBJ2-7; D might be TRBD1 (5 bases). Germline V gene sequence: CDR1 SGHNT, CDR2 YYREEE (reference sequence). The CDR3 runs to 16 residues. Trimming removed 1 base from V and 0 bases from J, with 14 bases in between. The CDR3 sequence is CASSLRGTGDSYEQYF. The CDR3 DNA reads TGTGCCAGCAGCTTGAGGGGAACAGGAGACTCCTACGAGCAGTACTTC.

About this clonotype itself: One end of the junction is discordant with germline, which a read error may explain. V and J are TRBV11-2 and TRBJ2-2; 9 bases fit TRBD2. The length of the CDR3 is 18 residues. CDR1 is SGHAT and CDR2 is FQNNGV in the germline V gene. The CDR3 nucleotides read TGTGCCAGCAGTCCAACGCCGGGCCTAGCGGGGAACCCCGGGGAGCTGTTTTTT. Encoded protein: CASSPTPGLAGNPGELFF.